Below, one TCR beta chain is given with its context. Its specificity is unknown. TCRdb passed the reads through MiXCR, listing each CDR3 protein once. The profile covers roughly 100,000 distinct CDR3 sequences, with roughly two fifths appearing a single time and less than 80% taken by the ten largest. Germline CDR1 SGHAT, CDR2 FQDESV (reference sequence). V lost 2 bases, J lost 5 bases, and 11 bases stayed unmatched. There are 16 residues in the CDR3. These data are taken from a study of T cell repertoires in cytomegalovirus infection. Study context: CMV epitopes, recently identified HLA-C-restricted and well-studied HLA-B-restricted, were used.

Findings and limits, study-wide: HLA-C-restricted CMV clonotypes gave the most frequent clonotype in two of eight donors.

The origin of this receptor is a human donor in good health (CMV status not recorded). Some clones in this sample may be carry-over from other donors' samples. The chain recombines TRBV11-1 with TRBJ2-7, with TRBD1 identical over 8 bases. Specimen: CD8+ T cells from cultured PBMCs, collected from culture after CMV antigen stimulation. CDR3 bases: TGTGCCAGCAGCTTACCCGTCCCCGGACAGGGCCACGAGCAGTACTTC. Amino acids: CASSLPVPGQGHEQYF.